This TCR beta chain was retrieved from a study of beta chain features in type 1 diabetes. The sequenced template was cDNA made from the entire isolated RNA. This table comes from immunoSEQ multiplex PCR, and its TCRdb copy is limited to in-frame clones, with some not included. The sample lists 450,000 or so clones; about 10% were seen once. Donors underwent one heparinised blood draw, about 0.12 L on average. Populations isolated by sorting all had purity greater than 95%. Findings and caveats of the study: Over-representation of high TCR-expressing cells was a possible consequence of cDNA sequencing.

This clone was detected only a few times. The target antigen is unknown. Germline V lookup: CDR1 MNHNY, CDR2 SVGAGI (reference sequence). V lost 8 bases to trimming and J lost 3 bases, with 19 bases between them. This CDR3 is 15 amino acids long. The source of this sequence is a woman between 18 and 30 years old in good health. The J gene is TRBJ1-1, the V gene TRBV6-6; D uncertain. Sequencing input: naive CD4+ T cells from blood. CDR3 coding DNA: TGTGCCAGCCAGTGGGGAGGAGGGCGGGACACTGAAGCTTTCTTT. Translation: CASQWGGGRDTEAFF.